This T cell receptor (beta chain) was captured by sequencing in a study of response to subunit inactivated influenza vaccine. In TCRdb, the RT-PCR reads were re-called with MiXCR into one record per CDR3 protein. This table has hundreds of thousands of distinct CDR3 sequences, roughly 9.7% appearing once. The CDR3 extends over 12 amino acids. Germline loops: CDR1 MNHNS, CDR2 SASEGT. V was shortened by 6 bases and J by 2 bases, with 6 bases between the two germline ends. The chain employs TRBV6-1 and TRBJ2-3; no clear D gene. This material consisted of PBMCs from blood, taken 35 to 45 days after vaccination. This TCR was recovered from a middle-aged man who received an inactivated influenza vaccine. The chain's CDR3 is CASRTHTDTQYF. As DNA, the CDR3 is TGTGCCAGCAGGACACACACAGATACGCAGTATTTT.